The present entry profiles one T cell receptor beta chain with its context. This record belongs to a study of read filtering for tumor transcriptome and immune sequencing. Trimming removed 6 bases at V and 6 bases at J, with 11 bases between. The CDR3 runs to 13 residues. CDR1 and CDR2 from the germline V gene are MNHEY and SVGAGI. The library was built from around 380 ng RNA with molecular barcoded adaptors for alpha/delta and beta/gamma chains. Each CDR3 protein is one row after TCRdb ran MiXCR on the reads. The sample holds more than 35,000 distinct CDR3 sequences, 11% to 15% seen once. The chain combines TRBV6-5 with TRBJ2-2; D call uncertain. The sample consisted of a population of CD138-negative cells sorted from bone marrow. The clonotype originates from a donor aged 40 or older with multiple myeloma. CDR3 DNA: TGTGCCAGCAGCCGTCTATATGCCGGGGAGCTGTTTTTT. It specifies CASSRLYAGELFF.